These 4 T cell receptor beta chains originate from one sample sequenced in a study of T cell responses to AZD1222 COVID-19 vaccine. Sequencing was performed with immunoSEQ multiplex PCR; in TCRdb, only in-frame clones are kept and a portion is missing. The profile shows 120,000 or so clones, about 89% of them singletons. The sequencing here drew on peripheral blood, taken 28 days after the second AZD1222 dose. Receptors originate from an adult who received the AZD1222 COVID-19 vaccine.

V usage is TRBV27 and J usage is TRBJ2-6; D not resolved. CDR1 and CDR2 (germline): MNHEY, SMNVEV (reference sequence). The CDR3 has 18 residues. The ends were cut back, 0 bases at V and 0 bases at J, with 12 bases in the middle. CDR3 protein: CASSLSFTVASGANVLTF. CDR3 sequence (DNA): TGTGCCAGCAGTTTATCGTTTACAGTCGCCTCTGGGGCCAACGTCCTGACTTTC.

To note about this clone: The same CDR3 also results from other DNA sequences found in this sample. The CDR3 region is CASSYDRGLGNSPLHF. The CDR3 nucleotides read TGTGCCAGCAGTTATGACAGGGGTTTAGGTAATTCACCCCTCCACTTT. The chain joins TRBV6-5 to TRBJ1-6; 8 positions agree with TRBD1. This CDR3 contains 16 residues. Looked up from germline, CDR1 is MNHEY and CDR2 is SVGAGI. The J segment lost 6 bases and the V segment lost 3 bases, leaving 7 bases of the junction unmatched.

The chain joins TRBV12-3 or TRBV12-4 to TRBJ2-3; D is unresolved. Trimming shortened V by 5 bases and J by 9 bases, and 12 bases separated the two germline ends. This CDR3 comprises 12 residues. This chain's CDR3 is CASSRPSRTQYF. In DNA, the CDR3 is TGTGCCAGCAGTCGCCCGTCTCGGACGCAGTATTTT.

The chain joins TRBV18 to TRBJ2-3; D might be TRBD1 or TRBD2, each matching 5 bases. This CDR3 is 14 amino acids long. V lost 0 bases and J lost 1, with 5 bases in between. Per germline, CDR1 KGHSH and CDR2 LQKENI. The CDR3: CASSPPGGTDTQYF. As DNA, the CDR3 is TGTGCCAGCTCACCACCGGGGGGCACAGATACGCAGTATTTT.